The source of this T cell receptor (beta chain) is a study of human thymus T cells. The study, taken as a whole, reports: Usage of V and J genes appeared biased in thymic and blood repertoires. Related work found strong thymic repertoire overlap between unrelated individuals.

Using immunoSEQ multiplex PCR, the repertoire was profiled, and TCRdb retains in-frame clones only, with some absent. The sample yields about 120,000 clones, around 95% seen once. For this clone: What it binds is unknown.

The CDR3 length is 16 residues. The germline V gene has CDR1 SGDLS and CDR2 YYNGEE. V was clipped by 1 base and J by 0 bases, with 10 bases between them. Resections that were taken during corrective heart surgery supplied the thymus tissue. The sample donors, healthy Finnish infants, were having corrective surgery for congenital heart defects. The V gene is TRBV9, the J gene TRBJ2-2; D is undetermined. Input material: thymus tissue. This receptor was obtained from a boy under three years old with a congenital heart defect but otherwise immunologically healthy. CDR3: CASSVIAATNTGELFF. CDR3 nucleotide sequence: TGTGCCAGCAGCGTAATCGCAGCGACGAACACCGGGGAGCTGTTTTTT. The full variable domain, completed using reference TRBV9 and TRBJ2-2, is DSGVTQTPKHLITATGQRVTLRCSPRSGDLSVYWYQQSLDQGLQFLIQYYNGEERAKGNILERFSAQQFPDLHSELNLSSLELGDSALYFCASSVIAATNTGELFFGEGSRLTVL.